Listed here is a single T cell receptor (beta chain). The CDR3 covers 17 residues. Germline trimming cut 0 bases from V and 5 bases from J; bases unmatched to any gene: 9. Germline CDR1 SGHRS, CDR2 YFSETQ. This sample is drawn from a study of blood T cell repertoires in COVID-19. About the study: The cDNA or gDNA used as material had been derived from T cells, B-cell-depleted T cells, or PBMCs.

Data came from immunoSEQ multiplex PCR; TCRdb stores just in-frame clones and leaves some out. The sample has a few hundred thousand clones, around 90% seen once. The TCR comes from a human donor in a cohort sampled during active COVID-19. The rearrangement joins TRBV5-1 to TRBJ2-1; TRBD2 matches at 9 bases. The sample comprised peripheral blood. CDR3 bases: TGCGCCAGCAGCTTGGGGGTGGGGCTAGCGGGAAACAATGAGCAGTTCTTC. As protein: CASSLGVGLAGNNEQFF. The variable domain in full, completed from reference TRBV5-1 and TRBJ2-1, reads KAGVTQTPRYLIKTRGQQVTLSCSPISGHRSVSWYQQTPGQGLQFLFEYFSETQRNKGNFPGRFSGRQFSNSRSEMNVSTLELGDSALYLCASSLGVGLAGNNEQFFGPGTRLTVL.